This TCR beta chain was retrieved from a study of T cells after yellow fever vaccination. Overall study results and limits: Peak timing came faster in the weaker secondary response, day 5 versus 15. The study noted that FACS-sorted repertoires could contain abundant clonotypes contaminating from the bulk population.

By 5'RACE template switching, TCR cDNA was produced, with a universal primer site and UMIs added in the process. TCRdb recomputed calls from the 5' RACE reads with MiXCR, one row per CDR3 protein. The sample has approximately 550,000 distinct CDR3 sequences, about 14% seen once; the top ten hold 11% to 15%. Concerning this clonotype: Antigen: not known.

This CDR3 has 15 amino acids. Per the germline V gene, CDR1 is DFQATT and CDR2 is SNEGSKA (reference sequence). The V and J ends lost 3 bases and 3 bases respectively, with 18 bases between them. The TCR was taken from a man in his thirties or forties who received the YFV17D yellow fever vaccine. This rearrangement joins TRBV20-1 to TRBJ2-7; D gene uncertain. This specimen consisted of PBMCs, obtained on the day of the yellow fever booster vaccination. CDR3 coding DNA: TGCAGTGCTAGCCCCACCCCGCCACCCCTCTACGAGCAGTACTTC. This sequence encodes CSASPTPPPLYEQYF.